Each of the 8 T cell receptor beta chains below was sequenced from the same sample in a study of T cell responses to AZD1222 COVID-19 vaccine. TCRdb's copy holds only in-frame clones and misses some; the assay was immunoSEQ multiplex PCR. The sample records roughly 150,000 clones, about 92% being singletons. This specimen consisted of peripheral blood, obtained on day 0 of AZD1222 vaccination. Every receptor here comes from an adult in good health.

CDR3 residues: CSGFEGPGTEAFF. DNA for the CDR3: TGCAGCGGGTTTGAGGGGCCAGGCACTGAAGCTTTCTTT. V is TRBV29-1 and J is TRBJ1-1, with a tentative D call TRBD1 (5 bases). CDR3 length: 13 residues. Trimming took off 7 bases at V and 4 bases at J, with 16 bases between the two ends. Germline V CDR1 and CDR2: SQVTM, ANQGSEA.

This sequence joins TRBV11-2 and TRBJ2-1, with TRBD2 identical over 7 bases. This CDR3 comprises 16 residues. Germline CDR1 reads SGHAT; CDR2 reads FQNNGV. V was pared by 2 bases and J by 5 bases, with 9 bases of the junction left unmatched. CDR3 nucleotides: TGTGCCAGCAGCTTACCCGTGTCAGCGGGACACAATGAGCAGTTCTTC. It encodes CASSLPVSAGHNEQFF. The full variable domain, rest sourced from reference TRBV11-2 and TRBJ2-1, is EAGVAQSPRYKIIEKRQSVAFWCNPISGHATLYWYQQILGQGPKLLIQFQNNGVVDDSQLPKDRFSAERLKGVDSTLKIQPAKLEDSAVYLCASSLPVSAGHNEQFFGPGTRLTVL.

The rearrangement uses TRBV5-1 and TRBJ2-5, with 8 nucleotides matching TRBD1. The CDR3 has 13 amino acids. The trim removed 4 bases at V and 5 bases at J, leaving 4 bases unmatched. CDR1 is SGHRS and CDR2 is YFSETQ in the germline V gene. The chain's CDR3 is CASSSRGQETQYF. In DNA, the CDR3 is TGCGCCAGCAGCAGCAGGGGGCAGGAGACCCAGTACTTC. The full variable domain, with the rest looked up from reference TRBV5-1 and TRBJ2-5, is KAGVTQTPRYLIKTRGQQVTLSCSPISGHRSVSWYQQTPGQGLQFLFEYFSETQRNKGNFPGRFSGRQFSNSRSEMNVSTLELGDSALYLCASSSRGQETQYFGPGTRLLVL.

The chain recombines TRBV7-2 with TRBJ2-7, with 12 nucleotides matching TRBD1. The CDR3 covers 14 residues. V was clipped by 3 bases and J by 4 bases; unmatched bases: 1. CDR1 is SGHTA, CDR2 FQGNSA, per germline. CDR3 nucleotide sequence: TGTGCCAGCAGCTTGGGACAGGGGGCTTACGAGCAGTACTTC. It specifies CASSLGQGAYEQYF.

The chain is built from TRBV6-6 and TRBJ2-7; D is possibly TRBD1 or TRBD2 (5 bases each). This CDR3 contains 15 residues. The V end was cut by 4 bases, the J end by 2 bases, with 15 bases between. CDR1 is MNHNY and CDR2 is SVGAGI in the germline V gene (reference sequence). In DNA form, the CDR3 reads TGTGCCAGCAGTTCCCCACGAGGGGTCACCTACGAGCAGTACTTC. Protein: CASSSPRGVTYEQYF.

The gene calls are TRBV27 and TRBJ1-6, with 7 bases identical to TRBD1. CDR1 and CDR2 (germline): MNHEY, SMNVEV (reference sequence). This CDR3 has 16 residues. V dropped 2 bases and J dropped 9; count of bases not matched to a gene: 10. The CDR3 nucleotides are TGTGCCAGCAGTTTAGTCTTTGACAGGGTGGGTTCACCCCTCCACTTT. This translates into CASSLVFDRVGSPLHF.

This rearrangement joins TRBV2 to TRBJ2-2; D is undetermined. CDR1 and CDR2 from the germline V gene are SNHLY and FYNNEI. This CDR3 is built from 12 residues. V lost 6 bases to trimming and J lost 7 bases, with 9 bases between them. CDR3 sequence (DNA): TGTGCCAGCAGGCAAGATTACGGGGAGCTGTTTTTT. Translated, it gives CASRQDYGELFF. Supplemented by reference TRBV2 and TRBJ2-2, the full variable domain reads EPEVTQTPSHQVTQMGQEVILRCVPISNHLYFYWYRQILGQKVEFLVSFYNNEISEKSEIFDDQFSVERPDGSNFTLKIRSTKLEDSAMYFCASRQDYGELFFGEGSRLTVL.

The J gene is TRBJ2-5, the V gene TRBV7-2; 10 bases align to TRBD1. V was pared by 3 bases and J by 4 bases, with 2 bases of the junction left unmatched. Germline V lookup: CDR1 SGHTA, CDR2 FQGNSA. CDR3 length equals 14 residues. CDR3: CASSFGQGGETQYF. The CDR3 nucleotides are TGTGCCAGCAGCTTCGGACAGGGGGGAGAGACCCAGTACTTC.